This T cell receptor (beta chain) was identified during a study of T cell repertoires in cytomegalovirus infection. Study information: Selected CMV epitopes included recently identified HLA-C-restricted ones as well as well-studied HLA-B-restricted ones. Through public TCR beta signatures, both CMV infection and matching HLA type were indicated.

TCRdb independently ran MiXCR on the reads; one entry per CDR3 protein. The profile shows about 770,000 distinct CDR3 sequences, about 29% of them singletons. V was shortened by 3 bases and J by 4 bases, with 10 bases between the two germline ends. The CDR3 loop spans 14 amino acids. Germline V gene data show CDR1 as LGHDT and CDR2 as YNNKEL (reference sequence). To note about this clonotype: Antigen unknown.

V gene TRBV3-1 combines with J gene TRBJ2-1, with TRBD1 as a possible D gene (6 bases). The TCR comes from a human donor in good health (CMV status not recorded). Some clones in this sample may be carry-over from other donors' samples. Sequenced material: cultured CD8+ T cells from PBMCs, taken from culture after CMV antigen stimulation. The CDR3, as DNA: TGTGCCAGCAGCCAGGGGGCATATTACAATGAGCAGTTCTTC. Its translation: CASSQGAYYNEQFF.